Listed here is a single TCR beta chain. The antigen remains unidentified. This entry belongs to a study of shared clonotypes between healthy human individuals. Overall study results and limits: Rarefaction revealed incomplete sorted-subset sequencing despite large depth. Among donors, the sharing of clonotypes was expected to be influenced by sequencing depth.

Germline-derived CDR1 and CDR2 are MNHEY and SMNVEV (reference sequence). Trimming stripped 0 bases from V and 4 bases from J, with 18 bases between. The CDR3 sequence is 17 residues long. Naive CD8 populations comprised CD45RO-negative cells positively selected for CCR7, excluding terminally differentiated effector memory CD45RA+ cells. The method was immunoSEQ multiplex PCR; TCRdb's version includes in-frame clones alone and lacks a portion of them. Here the sample spans about 2.1 million clones, 93% being singletons. The source of this sequence is a man between 18 and 35 years old in good health. Some clones in this sample may be carry-over from other donors' samples. J is TRBJ1-2 and V is TRBV27; no definite D call. Sequenced material: naive CD8+ T cells from PBMCs. This CDR3 is CASSLSAPTGRIYGYTF. The CDR3, as DNA: TGTGCCAGCAGTTTATCGGCCCCTACCGGACGGATCTATGGCTACACCTTC.